The text below deals with one T cell receptor (beta chain). Its matching antigen is unknown. The sample is drawn from a study of monozygotic twins with inflammatory bowel disease. Study findings and constraints: IBD patients shared fewer clonotypes with others than healthy twins, especially with disease activity.

The CDR3 consists of 16 residues. CDR1 DFQATT and CDR2 SNEGSKA come from the germline V gene (reference sequence). It was about 3,400 ng of total RNA that each TCR library used. Two rounds of nested PCR, of approximately 16 and 10 cycles, were run on TCRalpha and TCRbeta cDNA. TCRdb re-called the 5' RACE reads; every CDR3 protein appears as one record, without DNA. The sample holds roughly 150,000 distinct CDR3 sequences. The rearrangement uses TRBV20-1 and TRBJ1-6; there is no DNA to check the TCRdb D call of TRBD1. This TCR was sampled from a human donor with ulcerative colitis or Crohn's disease, or a healthy co-twin of an affected twin (not recorded which). The sequencing sample was made of blood. The chain's CDR3 is CSARDPRTGQNSPLHF.